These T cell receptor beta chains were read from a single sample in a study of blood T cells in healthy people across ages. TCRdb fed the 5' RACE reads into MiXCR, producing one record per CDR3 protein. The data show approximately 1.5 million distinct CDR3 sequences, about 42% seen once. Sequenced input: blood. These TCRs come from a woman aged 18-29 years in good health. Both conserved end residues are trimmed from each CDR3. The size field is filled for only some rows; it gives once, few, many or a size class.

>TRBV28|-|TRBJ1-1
ASSYRGETEAF
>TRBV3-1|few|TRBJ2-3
ASSSSGGAGDTQY
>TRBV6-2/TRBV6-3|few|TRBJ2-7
ASRTGRTGSYEQY
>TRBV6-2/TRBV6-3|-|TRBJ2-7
ASSSRVDEQY
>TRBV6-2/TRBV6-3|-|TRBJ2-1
ASSPRTEYNEQF
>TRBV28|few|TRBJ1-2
ASSALDRGWGYT
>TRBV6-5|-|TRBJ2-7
ASSRGRITYEQY
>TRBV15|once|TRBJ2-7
ATSRDRAGFPY
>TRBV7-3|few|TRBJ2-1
ASSPSGSRPYNEQF
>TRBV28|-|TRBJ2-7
PSSRTTTGLYEQY
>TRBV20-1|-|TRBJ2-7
SARVEPGTEYEQY
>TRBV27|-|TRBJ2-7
ASSLRTEGEQY
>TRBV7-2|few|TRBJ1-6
ASSALGQSSYNSPLH
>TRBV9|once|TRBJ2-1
ASGAQASYNEQF
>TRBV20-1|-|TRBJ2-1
SARALAGSESTYNEQF
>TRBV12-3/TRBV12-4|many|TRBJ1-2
ASSLRGDGYT
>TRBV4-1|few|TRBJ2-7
ASSLSGQAGAYEQY
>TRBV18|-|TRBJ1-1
ASSPSANMRNTEAF
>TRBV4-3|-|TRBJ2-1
ASSQVTSGIGNNEQF
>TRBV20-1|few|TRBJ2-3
SAARTTRTDTQY
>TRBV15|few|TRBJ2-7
ATSRDRWTGGGWEQY
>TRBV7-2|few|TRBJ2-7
ASSVVTSSSYEQY
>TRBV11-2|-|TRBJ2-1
ASSWAVAEENEQF
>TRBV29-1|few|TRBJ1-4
SVTSTNEKLF
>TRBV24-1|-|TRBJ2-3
ATMADSTDTQY
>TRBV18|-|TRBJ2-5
ASSTRDTGEAY
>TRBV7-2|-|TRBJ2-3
ASSLTGLAGGADTQY
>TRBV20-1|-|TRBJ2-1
SARDLTLGETDNEQF
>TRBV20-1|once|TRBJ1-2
SARSAFGYT
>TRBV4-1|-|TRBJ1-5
ASSQVGQYSNQPQH
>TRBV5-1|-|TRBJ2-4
ASSVDRGQGIQY
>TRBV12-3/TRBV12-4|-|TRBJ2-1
ASKTRTSPNEQF
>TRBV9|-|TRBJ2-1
ASSALAGAGDEQF
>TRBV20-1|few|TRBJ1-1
SALHNPLYAEAF
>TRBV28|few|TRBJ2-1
ASSPPVCNEQF
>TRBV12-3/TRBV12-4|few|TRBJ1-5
ASSGQGANQPQH
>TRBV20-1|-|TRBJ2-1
SASHSRQF
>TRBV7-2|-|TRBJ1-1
ASSLAARMNTEAF
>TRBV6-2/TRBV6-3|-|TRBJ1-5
ASRATGINQPQH
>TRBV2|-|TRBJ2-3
ASKTSGGSDTQY
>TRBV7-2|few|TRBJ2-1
ASSLDGGLREQF
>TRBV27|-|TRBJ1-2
ASSFLPTGQGSDGYT